Ten or more counts support the clone carrying this T cell receptor (beta chain). Its antigen is not identified. Samples came from axillary lymph nodes draining the breast cancer. Between the trimmed V and J ends, which lost 7 bases and 9 bases, there was a span of 22 bases. The CDR3 sequence is 14 residues long. Per the germline V gene, CDR1 is MNHEY and CDR2 is SVGAGI. The sample belongs to a study of breast tumors, draining lymph nodes, adjacent tissues. The study, taken as a whole, reports: Tumors had less TCR diversity than lymph nodes, more than nontumor tissue. Data fit most tumor T cells coming from lymph node, expanding in tumor.

MiXCR, applied by TCRdb to the multiplex PCR reads, yields one record per CDR3 protein. The sample records over 200,000 distinct CDR3 sequences, under 40% being singletons. Sequenced material: axillary lymph node tissue. This receptor was identified in a female donor with breast cancer. Some clones in this sample may be carry-over from other donors' samples. This sequence joins TRBV6-5 and TRBJ2-7; either TRBD1 or TRBD2 may fit D (5 bases each). CDR3 amino acids: CASKRTLLGDGQYF. The CDR3 nucleotides are TGTGCCAGCAAAAGGACGCTCCTCGGGGACGGGCAGTACTTC.